This T cell receptor beta chain is from a study of blood T cell repertoires in COVID-19. About the research overall: The study drew acute and convalescent COVID-19 samples from the United States, Italy and Spain. In each case, the material was cDNA or gDNA derived from T cells, B-cell-depleted T cells, or PBMCs.

The CDR3 is made up of 15 amino acids. Trimming left V 4 bases short and J 5 bases short, with 12 bases between. The V gene's germline CDR1 is SGHVS and CDR2 FNYEAQ. As handled by the study authors: The assay estimated nucleated cells by amplifying reference gene primers. TCRdb's copy holds only in-frame clones and misses some; the assay was immunoSEQ multiplex PCR. V, J and clone size are those of that table, while D and trimming were read from the DNA. Altogether approximately 160,000 clones are present, about 80% being singletons, with the ten largest covering 8.1%. This clone was counted a few times.

Input material: peripheral blood. This sequence was found in a man in his sixties with acute or convalescent COVID-19. This chain links TRBV7-6 with TRBJ1-6, with a tentative D call TRBD1 (5 bases). The CDR3 region has the DNA TGTGCCAGCAGCTCAGGGCGGGGAAATAATTCACCCCTCCACTTT. Amino acids: CASSSGRGNNSPLHF.